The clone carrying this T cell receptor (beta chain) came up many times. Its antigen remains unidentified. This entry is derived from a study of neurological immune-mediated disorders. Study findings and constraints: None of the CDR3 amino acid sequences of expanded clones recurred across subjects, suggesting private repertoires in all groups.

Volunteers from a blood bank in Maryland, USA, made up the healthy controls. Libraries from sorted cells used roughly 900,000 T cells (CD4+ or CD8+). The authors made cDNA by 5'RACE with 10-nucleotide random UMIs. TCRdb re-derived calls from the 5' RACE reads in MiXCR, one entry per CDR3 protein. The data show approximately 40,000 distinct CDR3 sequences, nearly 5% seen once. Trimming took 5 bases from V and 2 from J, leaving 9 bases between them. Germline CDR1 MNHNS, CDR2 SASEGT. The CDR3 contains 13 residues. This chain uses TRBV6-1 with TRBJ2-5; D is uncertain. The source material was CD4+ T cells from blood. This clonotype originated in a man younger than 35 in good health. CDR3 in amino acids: CASSIASQETQYF. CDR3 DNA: TGTGCCAGCAGTATTGCGAGTCAAGAGACCCAGTACTTC.